This T cell receptor beta chain derives from a study of blood T cell repertoires in COVID-19. Study-wide context: Some COVID-19 samples were acute and others convalescent; all came from the United States, Italy and Spain.

From germline, CDR1 is MNHEY and CDR2 SVGAGI. Trimming cost V 6 bases and J 0 bases, with 12 bases left between them. CDR3 length equals 14 residues. Profiling relied on immunoSEQ multiplex PCR, and the TCRdb table lists in-frame clones only, not all of them. The table records more than 200,000 clones, around 86% of them present only once. Sequencing used PBMCs or T cells enriched from blood (not recorded which). This receptor was obtained from a man aged 35 to 55 who had recovered from COVID-19. The genes are TRBV6-5 and TRBJ2-7; TRBD2 might be the D (6 bases). CDR3 in amino acids: CASRGGLSSYEQYF. As DNA, the CDR3 is TGTGCCAGCAGGGGGGGACTGAGCTCCTACGAGCAGTACTTC.